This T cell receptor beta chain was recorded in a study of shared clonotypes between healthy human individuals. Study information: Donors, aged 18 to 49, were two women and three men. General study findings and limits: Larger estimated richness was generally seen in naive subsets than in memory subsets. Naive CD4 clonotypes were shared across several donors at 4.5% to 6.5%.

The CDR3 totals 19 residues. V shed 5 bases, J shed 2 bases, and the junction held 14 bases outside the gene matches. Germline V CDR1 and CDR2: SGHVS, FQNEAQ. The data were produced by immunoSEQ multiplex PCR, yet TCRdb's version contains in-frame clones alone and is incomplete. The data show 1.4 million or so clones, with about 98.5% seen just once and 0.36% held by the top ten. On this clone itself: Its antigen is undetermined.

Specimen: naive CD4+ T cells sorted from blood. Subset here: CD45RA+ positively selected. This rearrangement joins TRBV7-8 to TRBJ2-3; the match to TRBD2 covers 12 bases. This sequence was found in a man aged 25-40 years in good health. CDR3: CASSPTKLLAGGLTDTQYF. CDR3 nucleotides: TGTGCCAGCAGCCCAACTAAACTACTAGCGGGAGGCCTCACAGATACGCAGTATTTT.